This T cell receptor beta chain was identified during a study of blood T cell repertoires in COVID-19. Turning to the study itself: Two negative PCRs, clearance, or symptom resolution were required of recovered Cohort 3 donors.

Original analysis: The authors estimated nucleated cell counts from reference gene primer amplification. The method was immunoSEQ multiplex PCR; TCRdb's version includes in-frame clones alone and lacks a portion of them. The V and J calls and clone size were taken over from that table, and D and trimming were inferred from the DNA. The sample holds 150,000 to 200,000 clones; approximately 79% are singletons and the top ten take around 20%. CDR3 size: 16 residues. Trimming took off 6 bases at V and 4 bases at J, with 21 bases between the two ends. CDR1 SGHAT and CDR2 FQNNGV come from the germline V gene.

Input material: PBMCs or T cells enriched from blood (not recorded which). The chain carries TRBV11-2 and TRBJ2-5; TRBD1 might be the D (5 bases). The clonotype was recovered from a woman aged 70 to 79 in a cohort exposed to, infected with or recovered from COVID-19 (not recorded which). CDR3 nucleotide sequence: TGTGCCAGCAGTCTACATGCAGGGCTCGACGGAGAGACCCAGTACTTC. This translates into CASSLHAGLDGETQYF.